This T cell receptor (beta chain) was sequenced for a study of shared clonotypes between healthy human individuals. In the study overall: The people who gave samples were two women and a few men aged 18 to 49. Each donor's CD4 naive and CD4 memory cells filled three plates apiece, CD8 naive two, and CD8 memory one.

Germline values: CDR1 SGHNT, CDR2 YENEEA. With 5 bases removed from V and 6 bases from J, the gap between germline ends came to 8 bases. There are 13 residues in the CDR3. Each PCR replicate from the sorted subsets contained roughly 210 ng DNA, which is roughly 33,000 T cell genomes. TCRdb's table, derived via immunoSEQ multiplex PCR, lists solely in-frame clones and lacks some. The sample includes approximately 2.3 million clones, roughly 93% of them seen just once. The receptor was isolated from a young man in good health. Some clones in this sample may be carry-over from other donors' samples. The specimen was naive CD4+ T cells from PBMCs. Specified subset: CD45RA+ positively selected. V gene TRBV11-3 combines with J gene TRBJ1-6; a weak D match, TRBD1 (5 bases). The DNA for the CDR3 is TGTGCCAGCAGCCGGGACGGTAATTCACCCCTCCACTTT. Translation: CASSRDGNSPLHF.